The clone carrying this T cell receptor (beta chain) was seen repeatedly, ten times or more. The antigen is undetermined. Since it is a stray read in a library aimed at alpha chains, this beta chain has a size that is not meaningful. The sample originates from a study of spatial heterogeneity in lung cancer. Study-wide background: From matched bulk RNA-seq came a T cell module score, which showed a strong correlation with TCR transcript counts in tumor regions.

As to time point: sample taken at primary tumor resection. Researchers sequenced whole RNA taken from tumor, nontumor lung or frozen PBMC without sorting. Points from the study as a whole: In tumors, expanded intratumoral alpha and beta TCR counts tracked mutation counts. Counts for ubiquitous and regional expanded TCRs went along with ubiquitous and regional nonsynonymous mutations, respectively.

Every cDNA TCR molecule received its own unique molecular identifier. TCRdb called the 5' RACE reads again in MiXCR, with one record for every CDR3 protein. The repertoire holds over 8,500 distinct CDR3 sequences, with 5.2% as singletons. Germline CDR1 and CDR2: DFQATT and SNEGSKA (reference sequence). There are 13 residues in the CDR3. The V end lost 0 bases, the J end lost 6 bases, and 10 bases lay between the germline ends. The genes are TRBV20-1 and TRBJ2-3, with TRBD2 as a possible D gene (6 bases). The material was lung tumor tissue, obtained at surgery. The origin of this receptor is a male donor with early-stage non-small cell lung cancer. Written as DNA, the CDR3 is TGCAGTGCTAGAGACGGGGGAAGGGATACGCAGTATTTT. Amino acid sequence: CSARDGGRDTQYF.